These T cell receptor beta chains were read from a single sample in a study of blood T cell repertoires in COVID-19. Sequencing used immunoSEQ multiplex PCR; TCRdb keeps in-frame clones, though not all of them. The repertoire includes over 200,000 clones, roughly 87% of them detected once, and about 1.9% sits in the top ten. Sequenced input: peripheral blood. The receptors were sampled from a middle-aged man with active or convalescent COVID-19. Each CDR3 is given without its conserved first and last residue. The order of the fields is V gene, J gene, CDR3 protein.

TRBV7-6,TRBJ1-3,ASSLFQGGPGNTIY
TRBV6-6,TRBJ1-2,ASSLKLGTGVHGYT
TRBV5-4,TRBJ1-2,ASSRGTTDDYGYT
TRBV18,TRBJ2-2,ASSPLASGVSTGELF
TRBV6-5,TRBJ2-1,AIKGLAASDEQF
TRBV14,TRBJ1-2,ASSQALGTGENYGYT
TRBV5-1,TRBJ1-1,ASSRYGTGGETEAF
TRBV19,TRBJ2-7,ASRRTSGSESYEQY
TRBV19,TRBJ1-6,ASSILSQNNSPLH
TRBV27,TRBJ2-1,ASLRASGYNEQF